These 10 T cell receptor beta chains share one sample of origin, sequenced in a study of blood T cell repertoires in COVID-19 (dated by TCRdb to 2020 to 2021). The library was prepared using the immunoSEQ multiplex PCR assay. TCRdb took over this immuneACCESS table, retaining in-frame rearrangements with V and J assigned. Such tables are incomplete; in checked studies, under half of the missing clones stem from an unresolved V gene, and the remainder is unexplained. This sample comprises about 380,000 clones, about 85% of them detected only once. The ten largest clones take up roughly 3.7% of the sample. Sequencing was carried out using peripheral blood. The source of these receptors is a young woman with acute or convalescent COVID-19.

This clone was picked up a small number of times. The V and J genes are TRBV5-1 and TRBJ1-3; D ambiguous. Trimming stripped 4 bases from V and 1 base from J, with 9 bases between. The germline V gene encodes CDR1 SGHRS and CDR2 YFSETQ. This CDR3 has 14 amino acids. The CDR3 reads CASSGATSGNTIYF. CDR3 bases: TGCGCCAGCAGCGGCGCGACATCTGGAAACACCATATATTTT.

In DNA form, the CDR3 reads TGTGCCAGCTCTAGGACAGGGACCCAGCCCCAGCATTTT. As protein: CASSRTGTQPQHF. The V and J genes are TRBV2 and TRBJ1-5; 8 nucleotides line up with TRBD1. The V and J ends lost 8 bases and 7 bases, in that order; junction bases with no gene match: 7. The CDR3 has 13 amino acids. CDR1 and CDR2 from the germline V gene are SNHLY and FYNNEI.

The V call is TRBV5-1, the J call TRBJ2-7; D perhaps matches TRBD2 (5 bases). CDR3 size: 15 residues. V lost 0 bases and J lost 3, with 13 bases in between. Germline V gene lookup returns CDR1 SGHRS and CDR2 YFSETQ. In nucleotides, the CDR3 is TGCGCCAGCAGCTTGGCCGAAACTAGAGGCTACGAGCAGTACTTC. Protein: CASSLAETRGYEQYF.

A remark on this clone: The same CDR3 is also encoded by other DNA sequences in this sample. This chain connects TRBV5-1 to TRBJ2-7; 8 bases fit TRBD1. With V trimmed by 2 bases and J by 3 bases, 4 bases remained unmatched. CDR1 and CDR2 (germline): SGHRS, YFSETQ. The CDR3 runs to 14 residues. CDR3: CASSLGQGIYEQYF. CDR3 DNA: TGCGCCAGCAGCTTAGGACAGGGAATCTACGAGCAGTACTTC.

Points on this clone: Other DNA sequences in the sample encode the same CDR3. The chain couples TRBV12-3 or TRBV12-4 to TRBJ2-1; 11 bases align to TRBD2. This CDR3 has 13 amino acids. V dropped 6 bases and J dropped 9; count of bases not matched to a gene: 4. CDR3 coding DNA: TGTGCCAGCAGCCTCGGGACTAGCGGTGAGCAGTTCTTC. Protein: CASSLGTSGEQFF.

Here the CDR3 reads CASSLGPYYEQYF. The DNA for the CDR3 is TGTGCCAGCAGTTTGGGCCCGTACTACGAGCAGTACTTC. The chain joins TRBV27 to TRBJ2-7, with unresolved D. V lost 3 bases to trimming and J lost 3 bases, with 9 bases between them. Germline CDR1 is MNHEY and CDR2 is SMNVEV (reference sequence). The CDR3 runs 13 residues.

This clone has a single count. The rearrangement uses TRBV6-5 and TRBJ1-2; D unresolved. CDR3 length equals 14 residues. V lost 1 base, J lost 5 bases, and 11 bases lay in between. Germline V gene data show CDR1 as MNHEY and CDR2 as SVGAGI. The CDR3 DNA reads as TGTGCCAGCAGTTACTTACGAAACAGTTATGGCTACACCTTC. The encoded protein is CASSYLRNSYGYTF.

This clone was seen only once. V is TRBV5-1 and J is TRBJ1-1; 10 bases match TRBD1. CDR3 length equals 14 residues. V was pared by 3 bases and J by 6 bases, with 5 bases of the junction left unmatched. The germline V gene encodes CDR1 SGHRS and CDR2 YFSETQ. The CDR3 nucleotides are TGCGCCAGCAGCTCGGGACAGGGGAGGGCTGAAGCTTTCTTT. This gives the protein CASSSGQGRAEAFF. Full variable domain (missing parts from reference TRBV5-1 and TRBJ1-1): KAGVTQTPRYLIKTRGQQVTLSCSPISGHRSVSWYQQTPGQGLQFLFEYFSETQRNKGNFPGRFSGRQFSNSRSEMNVSTLELGDSALYLCASSSGQGRAEAFFGQGTRLTVV.

This chain joins TRBV5-1 and TRBJ2-1, with D tentatively TRBD1 (5 bases). Trimming shortened V by 2 bases and J by 5 bases, and 8 bases separated the two germline ends. CDR1 and CDR2 (germline): SGHRS, YFSETQ. This CDR3 has 13 amino acids. CDR3 protein: CASSLQVNNEQFF. The CDR3 nucleotides are TGCGCCAGCAGCTTACAGGTAAACAATGAGCAGTTCTTC.

The gene calls are TRBV4-1 and TRBJ2-7; D might be TRBD1 (5 bases). The CDR3 is 15 residues long. Germline CDR1 reads MGHRA; CDR2 reads YSYEKL. The ends were cut back, 1 base at V and 2 bases at J, with 12 bases in the middle. This chain's CDR3 is CASSQVEGETYEQYF. The DNA for the CDR3 is TGCGCCAGCAGCCAAGTGGAAGGGGAAACCTACGAGCAGTACTTC.